The 17 T cell receptor beta chains presented below share a single source sample, sequenced in a study of regulatory T cells in long-lasting Graves disease. In building TCR beta libraries, iRepertoire HTBI primers were used together with Arm-PCR of CDR3 regions. TCRdb ran MiXCR on the multiplex PCR reads and lists one entry per CDR3 protein. Found here are 450,000 to 600,000 distinct CDR3 sequences, approximately 13% of them singletons; the top ten hold 8% to 10%. Specified time point: newly diagnosed GD, antithyroid drugs for less than 3 months. Following extraction of RNA from PBMCs, that RNA was used to make the TCR library. These same data were also listed under a study on T cells in Graves' hyperthyroidism and ophthalmopathy.

The sample here was peripheral blood mononuclear cells (PBMCs), taken at new diagnosis, from a patient treated with antithyroid drugs. The receptors here all came from a man aged 25-45 years with Graves disease.

To note about this clonotype: A single base separates this from a much larger clone, so it may be a read error. The V gene is TRBV2, the J gene TRBJ1-2; 10 nucleotides agree with TRBD1. J was trimmed by 3 bases and V by 3 bases; bases with no gene match: 1. CDR1 is SNHLY, CDR2 FYNNEI, per germline. This CDR3 has 14 amino acids. This CDR3 is CASSDGTGDYGYTF. The CDR3 DNA follows: TGTGCCAGCAGTGATGGGACAGGGGACTATGGCTACACCTTC.

This chain links TRBV5-5 with TRBJ2-1, with 10 bases identical to TRBD2. Germline lookup yields CDR1 SGHKS and CDR2 YYEKEE (reference sequence). The V and J ends lost 4 bases and 7 bases, in that order; junction bases with no gene match: 11. The length of the CDR3 is 16 residues. The CDR3 is CASSPGAGLALNEQFF. The CDR3 DNA reads TGTGCCAGCAGCCCGGGGGCGGGACTAGCGTTGAATGAGCAGTTCTTC.

This clonotype was found a few times. The chain is built from TRBV29-1 and TRBJ2-7, with a weak D call TRBD2 (7 bases). The V and J ends lost 2 bases and 6 bases respectively, with 17 bases between them. Germline V lookup: CDR1 SQVTM, CDR2 ANQGSEA. The CDR3 runs to 14 residues. This chain's CDR3 is CSVETGQGRVEQYF. CDR3 sequence (DNA): TGCAGCGTTGAAACCGGGCAGGGGAGGGTCGAGCAGTACTTC.

This clonotype was picked up a small number of times. This sequence joins TRBV3-1 and TRBJ2-7, with D perhaps TRBD2 (5 bases). Germline CDR1 and CDR2: LGHDT and YNNKEL (reference sequence). Trimming took 1 base from V and 7 from J, leaving 14 bases between them. This CDR3 is built from 14 residues. CDR3 amino acids: CASSQAGIHGEQYF. Here the CDR3 DNA reads TGTGCCAGCAGCCAAGCGGGGATTCACGGGGAGCAGTACTTC.

V usage is TRBV9 and J usage is TRBJ2-3, with TRBD2 as a possible D gene (6 bases). The V end was cut by 1 base, the J end by 4 bases, with 13 bases between. Per germline, CDR1 SGDLS and CDR2 YYNGEE. The CDR3 is 15 residues long. The CDR3 protein is CASSVIGGNADTQYF. The CDR3 coding sequence is TGTGCCAGCAGCGTAATCGGGGGAAACGCAGATACGCAGTATTTT. Full variable domain (remainder filled in from reference TRBV9 and TRBJ2-3): DSGVTQTPKHLITATGQRVTLRCSPRSGDLSVYWYQQSLDQGLQFLIQYYNGEERAKGNILERFSAQQFPDLHSELNLSSLELGDSALYFCASSVIGGNADTQYFGPGTRLTVL.

At least ten counts were recorded for this clonotype. This CDR3 is CASSLETGQMADTQYF. The CDR3 DNA is TGTGCCAGTAGTCTCGAGACGGGACAGATGGCAGATACGCAGTATTTT. The V gene is TRBV19, the J gene TRBJ2-3; TRBD1 aligns across 7 bases. Per the germline V gene, CDR1 is LNHDA and CDR2 is SQIVND (reference sequence). The CDR3 consists of 16 residues. V gave up 5 bases and J gave up 4 bases; unmatched junction bases: 12.

In nucleotides, the CDR3 is TGTGCCAGTAGTATGGACAGGGGGCTTGTCGGGGAGCTGTTTTTT. Translated, it gives CASSMDRGLVGELFF. V usage is TRBV19 and J usage is TRBJ2-2, with TRBD1 matching 11 bases. Per germline, CDR1 LNHDA and CDR2 SQIVND (reference sequence). The CDR3 extends over 15 amino acids. The V segment lost 3 bases and the J segment 7 bases; nucleotides outside the gene matches: 4.

This clonotype has ten or more counts. V and J are TRBV7-3 and TRBJ2-6; no clear D. CDR1 and CDR2 (germline): SGHTA, FQGTGA. CDR3 length: 15 residues. V dropped 5 bases and J dropped 0 bases, with 8 bases sitting between them. CDR3 region: CASSPPLSGANVLTF. The CDR3 bases are TGTGCCAGCAGCCCCCCGCTCTCTGGGGCCAACGTCCTGACTTTC.

This clonotype occurred many times. The chain joins TRBV2 to TRBJ1-5, with D possibly TRBD1 on 5 matching bases. V gave up 6 bases and J gave up 5 bases, with 20 bases separating them. Germline V CDR1 and CDR2: SNHLY, FYNNEI. CDR3 length equals 16 residues. The chain's CDR3 is CASRVRESKGDQPQHF. CDR3 DNA sequence: TGTGCCAGCAGAGTCAGGGAATCCAAGGGAGATCAGCCCCAGCATTTT.

This clonotype was seen at least ten times. This chain joins TRBV12-3 or TRBV12-4 and TRBJ2-5; D may be TRBD1 (6 bases). The CDR3 is made up of 14 amino acids. The V end was cut by 4 bases, the J end by 5 bases, with 14 bases between. The CDR3 region has the DNA TGTGCCAGCAGTTCAGACTTGGGGGCCGAGACCCAGTACTTC. It translates to CASSSDLGAETQYF.

Many counts were recorded for this clonotype. V is TRBV6-4 and J is TRBJ2-2; D perhaps matches TRBD2 (6 bases). Germline values: CDR1 MRHNA, CDR2 SNTAGT. The CDR3 consists of 14 residues. The V and J ends lost 0 bases and 4 bases respectively, with 6 bases between them. CDR3 coding DNA: TGTGCCAGCAGTGACTCGGGGGGCACCGGGGAGCTGTTTTTT. Translation gives CASSDSGGTGELFF.

The gene calls are TRBV11-1 and TRBJ2-1; 7 bases map to TRBD2. V lost 5 bases and J lost 5; bases outside the gene matches: 12. This CDR3 is 16 amino acids long. Germline loops: CDR1 SGHAT, CDR2 FQDESV (reference sequence). The CDR3 DNA reads TGTGCCAGCAGCCCCCGCCGGGGGGACTCTCACAATGAGCAGTTCTTC. Its translation: CASSPRRGDSHNEQFF.

On this clonotype itself: With a much larger clone just one base away, this may be a read error. The rearrangement links TRBV6-2 or TRBV6-3 to TRBJ1-1, with D possibly matching TRBD1 (5 bases). The CDR3 contains 13 residues. Trimming removed 7 bases from V and 1 base from J, with 10 bases in between. Germline V gene sequence: CDR1 MNHEY, CDR2 SVGEGT. CDR3: CASTRTKNTEAFF. CDR3 sequence (DNA): TGTGCCAGCACGCGGACAAAGAACACTGAAGCTTTCTTT.

Points on this clonotype: Just one base apart from a much larger clone, this may be a read error. The chain employs TRBV5-1 and TRBJ2-4; the match to TRBD2 covers 13 bases. The CDR3 runs 18 residues. The germline CDR1 and CDR2 sequences are SGHRS and YFSETQ. V was clipped by 7 bases and J by 4 bases; unmatched bases: 14. CDR3 bases: TGCGCCAGCCGTCCCGGACTAGCGGGAGAATGGGGTAAAAACATTCAGTACTTC. Residues: CASRPGLAGEWGKNIQYF.

The sample holds many counts of this clonotype. V usage is TRBV10-1 and J usage is TRBJ1-1; 7 positions agree with TRBD1. V shed 6 bases and J 5 bases; nucleotides not matched to a gene: 9. The CDR3 runs to 14 residues. Germline V gene sequence: CDR1 WNHNN, CDR2 SYGVQD (reference sequence). This CDR3 is CASSEGGRGTEAFF. The CDR3 DNA follows: TGCGCCAGCAGCGAAGGGGGCCGAGGGACTGAAGCTTTCTTT.

This clonotype has ten or more counts. V is TRBV20-1 and J is TRBJ2-3, with 8 bases lining up with TRBD2. The trim removed 4 bases at V and 6 bases at J, leaving 9 bases unmatched. There are 14 residues in the CDR3. Germline lookup yields CDR1 DFQATT and CDR2 SNEGSKA (reference sequence). Written as DNA, the CDR3 is TGCAGTGCTAAACTAGCGGCCCACCCGGATACGCAGTATTTT. Residues: CSAKLAAHPDTQYF.

The rearrangement uses TRBV7-8 and TRBJ2-3; D possibly corresponds to TRBD2 (6 bases). Germline V lookup: CDR1 SGHVS, CDR2 FQNEAQ. The CDR3 covers 12 residues. V was cut by 5 bases and J by 9 bases, with 12 bases left in between. The CDR3 DNA reads TGTGCCAGCAGCACACATCGGGGGACGCAGTATTTT. This gives the protein CASSTHRGTQYF.